The 14 T cell receptor beta chains reported below all come from one sample, sequenced in a study of blood T cell repertoires in COVID-19. Clones were read by immunoSEQ multiplex PCR, and TCRdb kept only the in-frame ones, dropping some. This sample yields more than 300,000 clones, of which 80% to 95% are seen a single time; approximately 18% belongs to the top ten. The sample was PBMCs or T cells enriched from blood (not recorded which). These receptor sequences come from a woman aged 30 to 39 who had recovered from COVID-19.

The chain uses TRBV14 and TRBJ2-7; maybe TRBD1 (7 bases). The CDR3 consists of 13 residues. V was shortened by 7 bases and J by 5 bases, with 15 bases between the two germline ends. Germline CDR1 and CDR2: SGHDN and FVKESK. The CDR3 coding sequence is TGTGCCAGCACCCTGACAGGGAGGCACGAGCAGTACTTC. As protein: CASTLTGRHEQYF. Together with reference TRBV14 and TRBJ2-7, the CDR3 gives the full variable domain: EAGVTQFPSHSVIEKGQTVTLRCDPISGHDNLYWYRRVMGKEIKFLLHFVKESKQDESGMPNNRFLAERTGGTYSTLKVQPAELEDSGVYFCASTLTGRHEQYFGPGTRLTVT.

The chain employs TRBV28 and TRBJ2-5; 7 nucleotides line up with TRBD1. Germline-derived CDR1 and CDR2 are MDHEN and SYDVKM. Unmatched junction bases numbered 14, after V lost 3 bases and J lost 4 bases. CDR3 size: 17 residues. Written as DNA, the CDR3 is TGTGCCAGCAGTTTGTCCCCACAGGGGCAGGGCAGAGAGACCCAGTACTTC. Residues: CASSLSPQGQGRETQYF. Complete variable domain (other parts from reference TRBV28 and TRBJ2-5): DVKVTQSSRYLVKRTGEKVFLECVQDMDHENMFWYRQDPGLGLRLIYFSYDVKMKEKGDIPEGYSVSREKKERFSLILESASTNQTSMYLCASSLSPQGQGRETQYFGPGTRLLVL.

Worth noting for this clone: The junction differs from germline at one of its ends, possibly a read error. The chain links TRBV2 to TRBJ2-3; TRBD1 might be the D (6 bases). CDR1 is SNHLY, CDR2 FYNNEI, per germline. The CDR3 spans 12 residues. Written as DNA, the CDR3 is TGTGCCAGCAGTGAACAGGGGCGTGACAGGCCCTTT. Its translation: CASSEQGRDRPF. Full variable domain (remainder filled in from reference TRBV2 and TRBJ2-3): EPEVTQTPSHQVTQMGQEVILRCVPISNHLYFYWYRQILGQKVEFLVSFYNNEISEKSEIFDDQFSVERPDGSNFTLKIRSTKLEDSAMYFCASSEQGRDRPFGPGTRLTVL.

The chain uses TRBV7-3 and TRBJ1-6; 9 nucleotides align to TRBD1. This CDR3 is built from 15 residues. The germline V gene has CDR1 SGHTA and CDR2 FQGTGA. V was pared by 1 base and J by 7 bases, with 2 bases of the junction left unmatched. Written as DNA, the CDR3 is TGTGCCAGCAGCTTAAGCGGGACAGGGAATTCACCCCTCCACTTT. It codes for CASSLSGTGNSPLHF.

This clone came up a few times. The chain couples TRBV28 to TRBJ2-5; D ambiguous. V lost 1 base and J lost 5, with 5 bases in between. Germline values: CDR1 MDHEN, CDR2 SYDVKM. This CDR3 has 12 residues. This CDR3 is CASSLYRETQYF. As DNA, the CDR3 is TGTGCCAGCAGTTTATACCGGGAGACCCAGTACTTC.

The J gene is TRBJ1-2, the V gene TRBV27; TRBD1 aligns across 7 bases. The CDR3 is made up of 13 amino acids. Trimming removed 5 bases from V and 4 bases from J; junction bases left unmatched: 4. The germline V gene has CDR1 MNHEY and CDR2 SMNVEV (reference sequence). CDR3 protein: CASSARGIYGYTF. Here the CDR3 DNA reads TGTGCCAGCAGTGCCAGGGGGATCTATGGCTACACCTTC.

This chain connects TRBV9 to TRBJ1-1, with D tentatively TRBD1 (5 bases). Trimming removed 0 bases from V and 1 base from J, with 7 bases in between. There are 14 residues in the CDR3. The germline gives CDR1 SGDLS, CDR2 YYNGEE. The CDR3 protein is CASSVEGQNTEAFF. The CDR3 bases are TGTGCCAGCAGCGTAGAGGGGCAGAACACTGAAGCTTTCTTT.

The J gene is TRBJ1-1, the V gene TRBV7-2, with a tentative D call TRBD1 (5 bases). Germline CDR1 and CDR2: SGHTA and FQGNSA. Trimming cost V 3 bases and J 1 base, with 9 bases left between them. CDR3 size: 14 residues. In DNA form, the CDR3 reads TGTGCCAGCAGCTTGTATACAGGGAACACTGAAGCTTTCTTT. Residues: CASSLYTGNTEAFF.

The chain has TRBV5-1 and TRBJ1-3; D might be TRBD1 (6 bases). This CDR3 is 15 amino acids long. From germline, CDR1 is SGHRS and CDR2 YFSETQ. The V and J ends lost 4 bases and 2 bases respectively, with 13 bases between them. The CDR3 here is CASSAVAGAGNTIYF. Written as DNA, the CDR3 is TGCGCCAGCAGCGCGGTCGCAGGGGCTGGAAACACCATATATTTT.

A remark on this clone: The sample holds other DNA sequences that translate to the same CDR3. This sequence joins TRBV28 and TRBJ1-5, with D perhaps matching TRBD1 (6 bases). The V gene lost 5 bases and the J gene lost 0 bases, with 11 bases spanning the gap. This CDR3 region has 15 residues. Germline CDR1 reads MDHEN; CDR2 reads SYDVKM. CDR3 region: CASSPGQYSNQPQHF. CDR3 in DNA: TGTGCCAGCAGTCCGGGACAATATAGCAATCAGCCCCAGCATTTT.

The rearrangement links TRBV28 to TRBJ2-5; TRBD1 matches 9 bases. The CDR3 covers 16 residues. J was trimmed by 4 bases and V by 5 bases; bases with no gene match: 11. The germline V gene encodes CDR1 MDHEN and CDR2 SYDVKM. CDR3 amino acids: CASSRTGTGLSETQYF. CDR3 coding DNA: TGTGCCAGCAGTCGGACCGGGACAGGGTTGTCAGAGACCCAGTACTTC.

This clone was recorded only once. The V and J genes are TRBV5-1 and TRBJ2-7, with a weak D call TRBD1 (6 bases). Per germline, CDR1 SGHRS and CDR2 YFSETQ. This CDR3 contains 15 residues. V was cut by 4 bases and J by 2 bases, with 16 bases left in between. The CDR3 spells CASSPRVGATYEQYF. CDR3 nucleotides: TGCGCCAGCAGCCCGCGGGTGGGGGCCACCTACGAGCAGTACTTC.

This rearrangement joins TRBV28 to TRBJ1-6; 8 bases line up with TRBD1. With 7 bases clipped from V and 10 bases from J, the junction kept 15 bases outside the gene matches. The CDR3 contains 16 residues. The V gene's germline CDR1 is MDHEN and CDR2 SYDVKM. CDR3 residues: CASTPGTGGSRSPLHF. CDR3 nucleotide sequence: TGTGCCAGCACCCCCGGGACAGGCGGATCGCGGTCACCCCTCCACTTT.

The CDR3 spells CASSQDLTSGNTGELFF. CDR3 DNA sequence: TGCGCCAGCAGCCAAGACCTGACTAGCGGTAACACCGGGGAGCTGTTTTTT. V gene TRBV4-3 combines with J gene TRBJ2-2; 9 nucleotides match TRBD2. The germline CDR1 and CDR2 sequences are LGHNA and YSLEER. This CDR3 comprises 17 residues. Unmatched junction bases numbered 4, after V lost 0 bases and J lost 2 bases.